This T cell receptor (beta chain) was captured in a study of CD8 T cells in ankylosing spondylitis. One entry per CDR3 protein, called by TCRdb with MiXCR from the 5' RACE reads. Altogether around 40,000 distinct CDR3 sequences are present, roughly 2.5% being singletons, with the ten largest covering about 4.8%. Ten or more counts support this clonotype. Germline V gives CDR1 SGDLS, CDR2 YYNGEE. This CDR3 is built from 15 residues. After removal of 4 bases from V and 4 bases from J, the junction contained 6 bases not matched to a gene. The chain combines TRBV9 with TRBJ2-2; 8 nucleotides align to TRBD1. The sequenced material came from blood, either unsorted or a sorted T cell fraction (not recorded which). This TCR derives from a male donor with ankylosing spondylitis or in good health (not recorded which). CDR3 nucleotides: TGTGCCAGCAGCCCCAGGACAGGGACCACCGGGGAGCTGTTTTTT. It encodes CASSPRTGTTGELFF.